A selection of T cell receptor beta chains follows, all from one sample in a study of T cell responses to AZD1222 COVID-19 vaccine. Using immunoSEQ multiplex PCR, the repertoire was profiled, and TCRdb retains in-frame clones only, with some absent. The table shows some 100,000 clones, with under 95% occurring only once. The sample here was peripheral blood, taken on day 0 of AZD1222 vaccination. These TCRs come from an adult in good health. CDR3s include the opening cysteine and the closing phenylalanine or tryptophan. The size of a clone is reported for some rows only, either as once, few or many, or as a class for expanded clones.

v_call	clone_size	cdr3_length	j_call	cdr3_aa
TRBV5-4	-	12	TRBJ2-1	CASWIPDNEQFF
TRBV18	-	17	TRBJ1-2	CASAPGLQGVTNYGYTF
TRBV7-3	-	13	TRBJ1-1	CASSYGGDTEAFF
TRBV27	-	15	TRBJ2-2	CASSLIEENTGELFF
TRBV28	-	12	TRBJ2-3	CAGARGTDTQYF
TRBV9	-	17	TRBJ1-4	CASSVEDRVSTNEKLFF
TRBV11-2	once	17	TRBJ2-6	CASSSGILGTGANVLTF
TRBV4-2	-	18	TRBJ2-6	CASSQEGQFSSGANVLTF
TRBV18	-	16	TRBJ1-5	CASSPGPTYSNQPQHF
TRBV9	-	14	TRBJ2-3	CASSIYGSTDTQYF
TRBV2	once	14	TRBJ2-7	CASVPPGGSYEQYF
TRBV3-1/TRBV3-2	-	14	TRBJ1-2	CASSQVDFLYGYTF